The entry below gives a single TCR beta chain sequence along with its context. What it recognizes is unknown. Trimming left V 3 bases short and J 7 bases short, with 9 bases between. The CDR3 contains 12 residues. Germline values: CDR1 SGHTA, CDR2 FQGNSA. This entry belongs to a study of human T cells and chemical hapten exposure. General study results and limits: DPC sensitization did not alter TCRs above 1 in 1000 frequency.

The time point denotes: patch test 1, 2 weeks after DPC sensitization. As for treatment: therapeutic diphenylcyclopropenone sensitization with weekly scalp DPC. TCRdb independently ran MiXCR on the RACE reads; one entry per CDR3 protein. Seen here are about 340,000 distinct CDR3 sequences, approximately 6.3% observed once, and the top ten hold 7.5% to 8.5%. This chain uses TRBV7-2 with TRBJ1-1; D is uncertain. This TCR was recovered from a woman in her late teens or twenties with alopecia areata. Some clones in this sample may be carry-over from other donors' samples. The sample was whole blood, taken in connection with sensitization to the hapten diphenylcyclopropenone (DPC). CDR3 bases: TGTGCCAGCAGCTTCACACGGATTGAAGCTTTCTTT. Its protein is CASSFTRIEAFF.